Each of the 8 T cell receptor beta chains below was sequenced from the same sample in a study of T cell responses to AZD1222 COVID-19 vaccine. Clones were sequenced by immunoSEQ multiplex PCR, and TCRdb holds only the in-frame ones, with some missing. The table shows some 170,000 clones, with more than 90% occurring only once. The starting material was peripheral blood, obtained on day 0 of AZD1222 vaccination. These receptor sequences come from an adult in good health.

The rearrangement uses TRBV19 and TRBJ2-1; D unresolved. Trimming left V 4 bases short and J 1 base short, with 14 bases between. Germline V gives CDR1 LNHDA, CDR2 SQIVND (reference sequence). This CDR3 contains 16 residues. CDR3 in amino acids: CASSRVWGGSYNEQFF. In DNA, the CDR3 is TGTGCCAGTAGTAGAGTTTGGGGTGGGTCCTACAATGAGCAGTTCTTC.

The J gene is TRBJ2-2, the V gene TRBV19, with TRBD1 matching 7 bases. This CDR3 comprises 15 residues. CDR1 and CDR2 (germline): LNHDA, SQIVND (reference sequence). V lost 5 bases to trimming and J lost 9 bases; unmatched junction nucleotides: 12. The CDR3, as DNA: TGTGCCAGTAGTCCGCTGGGGACAGCCCACCGGGAGCTGTTTTTT. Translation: CASSPLGTAHRELFF.

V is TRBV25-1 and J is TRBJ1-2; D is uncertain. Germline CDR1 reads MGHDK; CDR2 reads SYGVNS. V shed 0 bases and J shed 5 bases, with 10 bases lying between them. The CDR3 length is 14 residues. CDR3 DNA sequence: TGTGCCAGCAGTGAATATGGCCGGAGTTATGGCTACACCTTC. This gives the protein CASSEYGRSYGYTF.

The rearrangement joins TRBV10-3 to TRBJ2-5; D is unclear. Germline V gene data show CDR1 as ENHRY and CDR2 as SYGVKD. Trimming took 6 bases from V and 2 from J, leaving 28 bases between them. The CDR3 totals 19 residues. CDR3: CAIRAAKRTTKPAQETQYF. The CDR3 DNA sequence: TGTGCCATCAGAGCCGCCAAGCGAACCACCAAGCCGGCACAAGAGACCCAGTACTTC.

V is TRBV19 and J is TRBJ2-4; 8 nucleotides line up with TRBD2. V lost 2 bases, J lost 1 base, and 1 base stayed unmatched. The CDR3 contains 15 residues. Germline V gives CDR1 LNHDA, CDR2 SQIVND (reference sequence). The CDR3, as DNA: TGTGCCAGTAGTATACAGCGGGAGGCCAAAAACATTCAGTACTTC. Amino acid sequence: CASSIQREAKNIQYF.

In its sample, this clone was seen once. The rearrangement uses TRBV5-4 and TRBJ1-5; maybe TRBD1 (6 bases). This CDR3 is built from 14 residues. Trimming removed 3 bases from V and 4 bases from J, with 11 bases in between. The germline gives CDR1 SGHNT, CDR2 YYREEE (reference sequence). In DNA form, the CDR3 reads TGTGCCAGCAGCTCCGAAGGGGGTAATCAGCCCCAGCATTTT. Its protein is CASSSEGGNQPQHF.

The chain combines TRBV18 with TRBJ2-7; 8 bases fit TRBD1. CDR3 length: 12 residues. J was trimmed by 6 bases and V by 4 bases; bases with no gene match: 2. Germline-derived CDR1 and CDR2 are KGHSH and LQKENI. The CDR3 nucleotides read TGTGCCAGCTCACTAGACAGGGGCGAGCAGTACTTC. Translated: CASSLDRGEQYF.

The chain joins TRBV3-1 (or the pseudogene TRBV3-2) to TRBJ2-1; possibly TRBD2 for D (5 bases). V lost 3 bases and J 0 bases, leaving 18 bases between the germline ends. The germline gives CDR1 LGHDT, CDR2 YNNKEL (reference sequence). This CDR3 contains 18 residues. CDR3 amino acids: CASSHGEKPTSSYNEQFF. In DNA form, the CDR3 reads TGTGCCAGCAGCCATGGGGAGAAGCCTACCTCCTCCTACAATGAGCAGTTCTTC.